This entry describes one T cell receptor beta chain. As to time point: peripheral blood 6 weeks after treatment start. The data belong to a study of PD-L1 blockade in urothelial cancer. Study at large: Analysis of the blood was performed 3 weeks (second dose) and 6 weeks after treatment start.

Produced via immunoSEQ multiplex PCR; TCRdb's table is partial and in-frame only. Of 25,000 to 30,000 clones listed, around four fifths are singletons. Germline trimming cut 6 bases from V and 3 bases from J; bases unmatched to any gene: 14. This CDR3 region has 18 residues. Germline V lookup: CDR1 KGHSH, CDR2 LQKENI. The gene calls are TRBV18 and TRBJ1-2, with 12 bases aligning to TRBD1. This TCR was sampled from a man between 65 and 85 years old with urothelial cancer. The material was PBMCs, obtained around atezolizumab (anti-PD-L1) treatment. In nucleotides, the CDR3 is TGTGCCAGCTCCCTAAGTCCCGGGACAGGGGGCGCGGACTATGGCTACACCTTC. Protein sequence: CASSLSPGTGGADYGYTF. The variable domain in full, completed from reference TRBV18 and TRBJ1-2, reads NAGVMQNPRHLVRRRGQEARLRCSPMKGHSHVYWYRQLPEEGLKFMVYLQKENIIDESGMPKERFSAEFPKEGPSILRIQQVVRGDSAAYFCASSLSPGTGGADYGYTFGSGTRLTVV.